Sequencing of this T cell receptor beta chain was carried out in a study of T cells in Graves' hyperthyroidism and ophthalmopathy. Study-wide results and caveats: Before onset, by a median of around 6.4 months, the model predicted ophthalmopathy. Blood also showed most of the thyroid clonotypes that were expanded above 0.001.

This clonotype appeared a few times. Antigen unknown. TCR beta CDR3 regions were amplified from RNA. First-round RT-PCR targeting the TCR CDR3 was performed with the HTBI primer set. TCRdb used MiXCR to reprocess the multiplex PCR reads, holding one entry per CDR3 protein. Here the sample spans approximately 640,000 distinct CDR3 sequences, roughly 46% being singletons. Trimming removed 0 bases from V and 4 bases from J, with 18 bases in between. The CDR3 extends over 17 amino acids. Each diagnosis was grounded in clinical symptoms, serum thyroxine and TRAb, thyroid ultrasound, and orbital computed tomography.

Sequenced sample: peripheral blood or thyroid tissue (not recorded which). The receptor's source is an adult man with Graves' disease, either hyperthyroidism or ophthalmopathy (not recorded which). The chain links TRBV12-3 or TRBV12-4 to TRBJ1-1; D unresolved. The CDR3 bases are TGTGCCAGCAGTTTAGCGCGGAGAGGTCTATGGGGCACTGAAGCTTTCTTT. The encoded protein is CASSLARRGLWGTEAFF.